This T cell receptor beta chain was found in a study of cytomegalovirus exposure and HLA in healthy donors. General study results and limits: Earlier results showed most TCR beta V segments being productive about 90% or about 30% of the time. A later analysis linked 15,000 to 20,000 TCR beta sequences to HLA alleles at 0.05 false discovery rate.

Points on this clone: The antigen is not known.

Both 60 Vbeta primers and 13 Jbeta primers went into the PCR. Here immunoSEQ multiplex PCR was the method, and the copy in TCRdb shows in-frame clones only, minus some. The sample lists hundreds of thousands of clones, over 65% seen once, with under 0.8% in the top ten. This CDR3 comprises 15 residues. The germline CDR1 and CDR2 sequences are MGHRA and YSYEKL. With 1 base clipped from V and 5 bases from J, the junction kept 6 bases outside the gene matches. Sample: PBMCs. The sequence came from a man aged 18 to 29 in good health and CMV-seronegative. The chain is built from TRBV4-1 and TRBJ2-5, with TRBD1 matching 8 bases. The CDR3 is CASSQVATGVETQYF. The CDR3 DNA reads TGCGCCAGCAGCCAAGTAGCGACAGGGGTTGAGACCCAGTACTTC.